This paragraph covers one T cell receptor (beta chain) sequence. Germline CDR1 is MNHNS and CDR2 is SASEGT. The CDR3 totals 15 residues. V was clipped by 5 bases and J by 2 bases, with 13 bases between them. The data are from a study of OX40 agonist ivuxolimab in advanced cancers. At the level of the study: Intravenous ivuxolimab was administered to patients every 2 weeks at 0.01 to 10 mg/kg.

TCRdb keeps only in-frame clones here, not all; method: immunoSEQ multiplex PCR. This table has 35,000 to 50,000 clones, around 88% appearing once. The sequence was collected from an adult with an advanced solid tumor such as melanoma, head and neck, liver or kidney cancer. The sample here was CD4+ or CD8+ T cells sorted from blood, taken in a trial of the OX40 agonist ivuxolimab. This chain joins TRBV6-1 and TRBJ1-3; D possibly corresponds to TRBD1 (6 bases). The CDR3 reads CASSLSGVTGNTIYF. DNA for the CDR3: TGTGCCAGCAGTCTATCAGGGGTAACTGGAAACACCATATATTTT.